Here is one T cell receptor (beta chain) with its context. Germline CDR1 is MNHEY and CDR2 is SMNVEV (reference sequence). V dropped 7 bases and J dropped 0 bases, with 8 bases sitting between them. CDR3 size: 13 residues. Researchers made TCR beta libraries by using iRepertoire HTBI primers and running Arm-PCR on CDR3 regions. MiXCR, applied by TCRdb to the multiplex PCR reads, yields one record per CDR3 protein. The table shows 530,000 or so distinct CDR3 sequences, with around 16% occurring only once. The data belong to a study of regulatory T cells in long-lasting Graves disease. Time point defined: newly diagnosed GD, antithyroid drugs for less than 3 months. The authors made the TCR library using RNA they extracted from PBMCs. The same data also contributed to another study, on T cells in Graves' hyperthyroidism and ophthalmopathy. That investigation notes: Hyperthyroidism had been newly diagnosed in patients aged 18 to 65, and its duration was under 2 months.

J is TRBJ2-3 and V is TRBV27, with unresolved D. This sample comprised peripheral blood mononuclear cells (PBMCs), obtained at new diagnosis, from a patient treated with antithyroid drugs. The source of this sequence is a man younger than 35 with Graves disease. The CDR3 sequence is CASTGWSTDTQYF. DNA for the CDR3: TGTGCCAGCACCGGATGGAGCACAGATACGCAGTATTTT.